This entry lists 26 T cell receptor beta chains sequenced from one sample in a study of cytomegalovirus exposure and HLA in healthy donors (dated by TCRdb to the late 2010s). Receptor libraries were prepared by the immunoSEQ multiplex PCR assay. For the multiplex PCR, a mixture combining 60 forward primers for TCR Vbeta segments and 13 reverse primers for TCR Jbeta segments was used. In its TCRdb copy, this immuneACCESS table keeps in-frame sequences only and misses some clones. Where compared with another copy, unresolved V genes explain less than half of these, and the others have no known cause. Per the sample table, the count is roughly 76,000 clones. Of the sample, 2.4% falls within the top ten clones. The sample taken for sequencing was PBMCs. These receptors were taken from a female donor in good health and CMV-seropositive.

The rearrangement links TRBV11-2 to TRBJ2-2; tentative D call: TRBD2 (6 bases). Germline V lookup: CDR1 SGHAT, CDR2 FQNNGV. The CDR3 contains 16 residues. The ends were cut back, 1 base at V and 6 bases at J, with 15 bases in the middle. The CDR3 spells CASSLALSGEAGELFF. As DNA, the CDR3 is TGTGCCAGCAGCTTAGCATTGTCGGGGGAGGCCGGGGAGCTGTTTTTT. The full variable domain, its missing parts supplied by reference TRBV11-2 and TRBJ2-2, is EAGVAQSPRYKIIEKRQSVAFWCNPISGHATLYWYQQILGQGPKLLIQFQNNGVVDDSQLPKDRFSAERLKGVDSTLKIQPAKLEDSAVYLCASSLALSGEAGELFFGEGSRLTVL.

CDR3 sequence: CAISGDNHYEQYF. CDR3 coding DNA: TGTGCCATCAGTGGGGACAACCACTACGAGCAGTACTTC. The chain combines TRBV10-3 with TRBJ2-7; a weak D match, TRBD1 (6 bases). Trimming removed 4 bases at V and 3 bases at J, with 10 bases between. The V gene's germline CDR1 is ENHRY and CDR2 SYGVKD. This CDR3 contains 13 residues.

The genes are TRBV29-1 and TRBJ1-1; the D gene is possibly TRBD1 (5 bases). The CDR3 is made up of 14 amino acids. CDR1 and CDR2 from the germline V gene are SQVTM and ANQGSEA. Trimming cost V 0 bases and J 1 base, with 9 bases left between them. This CDR3 is CSVEEGAQNTEAFF. Here the CDR3 DNA reads TGCAGCGTTGAAGAAGGGGCGCAGAACACTGAAGCTTTCTTT.

CDR3 sequence: CASSEYMWTGARGEAFF. The CDR3 DNA is TGTGCCAGCAGTGAATATATGTGGACAGGGGCCCGAGGTGAAGCTTTCTTT. V usage is TRBV25-1 and J usage is TRBJ1-1; 9 bases are shared with TRBD1. This CDR3 spans 17 amino acids. Germline values: CDR1 MGHDK, CDR2 SYGVNS. J was trimmed by 7 bases and V by 0 bases; bases with no gene match: 12.

The chain recombines TRBV5-1 with TRBJ2-1; D perhaps matches TRBD1 (5 bases). Per germline, CDR1 SGHRS and CDR2 YFSETQ. This CDR3 is built from 15 residues. The germline V and J ends were trimmed by 3 bases and 1 base, with 11 bases remaining between them. CDR3 region: CASSSDRSSYNEQFF. CDR3 nucleotide sequence: TGCGCCAGCAGCTCTGACAGATCTTCCTACAATGAGCAGTTCTTC.

Worth noting for this clone: The junction and the germline gene differ at one end; a read error may be behind it. This chain uses TRBV25-1 with TRBJ2-1; TRBD2 aligns across 11 bases. Germline assignment: CDR1 MGHDK and CDR2 SYGVNS. This CDR3 spans 14 amino acids. CDR3 residues: CASSGTSGYNGQFF. The CDR3 bases are TGTGCCAGCAGTGGGACTAGCGGGTACAATGGGCAGTTCTTC. Full variable domain (remainder filled in from reference TRBV25-1 and TRBJ2-1): EADIYQTPRYLVIGTGKKITLECSQTMGHDKMYWYQQDPGMELHLIHYSYGVNSTEKGDLSSESTVSRIRTEHFPLTLESARPSHTSQYLCASSGTSGYNGQFFGPGTRLTVL.

The rearrangement joins TRBV6-8 to TRBJ1-5; 8 bases are shared with TRBD1. Germline CDR1 is MNHGY and CDR2 is SAAAGT. The CDR3 is 15 amino acids. After removal of 7 bases from V and 0 bases from J, the junction contained 5 bases not matched to a gene. CDR3: CASKSRGHSNQPQHF. As DNA, the CDR3 is TGTGCCAGCAAAAGCAGGGGGCATAGCAATCAGCCCCAGCATTTT.

Turning to this clone: Other DNA sequences from this sample encode an identical CDR3 as well. The chain couples TRBV28 to TRBJ1-1; no reliable D call. The CDR3 is 12 residues long. The V end was cut by 3 bases, the J end by 5 bases, with 7 bases between. Germline CDR1 reads MDHEN; CDR2 reads SYDVKM. CDR3 residues: CASSFRGTEAFF. CDR3 DNA sequence: TGTGCCAGCAGTTTTCGGGGAACTGAAGCTTTCTTT.

The gene calls are TRBV4-1 and TRBJ1-3; D uncertain. V gave up 1 base and J gave up 2 bases, with 9 bases separating them. CDR1 and CDR2 (germline): MGHRA, YSYEKL. The CDR3 is made up of 15 amino acids. CDR3 in amino acids: CASSQVRQTGNTIYF. CDR3 sequence (DNA): TGCGCCAGCAGCCAAGTGAGACAAACTGGAAACACCATATATTTT.

The chain recombines TRBV7-3 with TRBJ1-6, with TRBD1 matching over 7 bases. This CDR3 has 15 residues. V lost 5 bases, J lost 3 bases, and 4 bases stayed unmatched. From germline, CDR1 is SGHTA and CDR2 FQGTGA. The CDR3 is CASSRGTVYNSPLHF. The CDR3 DNA follows: TGTGCCAGCAGCCGCGGGACAGTCTATAATTCACCCCTCCACTTT. The full variable domain, rest sourced from reference TRBV7-3 and TRBJ1-6, is GAGVSQTPSNKVTEKGKYVELRCDPISGHTALYWYRQSLGQGPEFLIYFQGTGAADDSGLPNDRFFAVRPEGSVSTLKIQRTERGDSAVYLCASSRGTVYNSPLHFGNGTRLTVT.

The chain recombines TRBV4-3 with TRBJ2-3; 8 bases are shared with TRBD1. V dropped 1 base and J dropped 6; count of bases not matched to a gene: 9. The CDR3 consists of 16 residues. Germline V gene data show CDR1 as LGHNA and CDR2 as YSLEER. The CDR3 loop reads CASSQGGQGIGDTQYF. CDR3 nucleotide sequence: TGCGCCAGCAGCCAAGGAGGACAGGGAATAGGGGATACGCAGTATTTT.

V and J are TRBV5-1 and TRBJ1-1, with TRBD1 matching over 9 bases. Per germline, CDR1 SGHRS and CDR2 YFSETQ. Germline trimming cut 5 bases from V and 4 bases from J; bases unmatched to any gene: 9. The CDR3 sequence is 15 residues long. This CDR3 reads CASRAEQGAGTEAFF. The CDR3 DNA follows: TGCGCCAGCAGAGCAGAACAGGGGGCGGGCACTGAAGCTTTCTTT.

The gene calls are TRBV28 and TRBJ2-1, with D perhaps TRBD2 (5 bases). The germline V gene encodes CDR1 MDHEN and CDR2 SYDVKM. The CDR3 contains 15 residues. Here the CDR3 DNA reads TGTGCGTCAAGGGCGGAGGAGACTTACTACAATGAGCAGTTCTTC. Amino acid sequence: CASRAEETYYNEQFF.

The chain employs TRBV7-2 and TRBJ2-7; 9 bases match TRBD2. The ends lost 1 base at V and 7 bases at J; junction bases unmatched: 11. The CDR3 extends over 16 amino acids. Germline-derived CDR1 and CDR2 are SGHTA and FQGNSA. DNA of the CDR3: TGTGCCAGCAGCTTAGAGGGCCTAGCGGGGCTCCCGGAGCAGTACTTC. Amino acids: CASSLEGLAGLPEQYF.

The chain joins TRBV7-3 to TRBJ1-2; D perhaps matches TRBD1 (6 bases). The CDR3 spans 13 residues. With 5 bases removed from V and 8 bases from J, the gap between germline ends came to 15 bases. Germline V gene lookup returns CDR1 SGHTA and CDR2 FQGTGA. The chain's CDR3 is CASSPQGTGGYTF. CDR3 DNA: TGTGCCAGCAGCCCCCAGGGGACGGGCGGCTACACCTTC.

The chain combines TRBV7-2 with TRBJ1-1; unclear D gene. The CDR3 is 13 amino acids. Trimming stripped 5 bases from V and 10 bases from J, with 17 bases between. The germline V gene encodes CDR1 SGHTA and CDR2 FQGNSA. This chain's CDR3 is CASSPAREDGAFF. CDR3 coding DNA: TGTGCCAGCAGCCCAGCCCGGGAGGACGGAGCTTTCTTT.

The chain recombines TRBV7-9 with TRBJ2-3; no firm D call. Deletions cut 0 bases from V and 4 bases from J, with 2 bases between. The CDR3 is made up of 12 amino acids. The germline gives CDR1 SEHNR, CDR2 FQNEAQ (reference sequence). CDR3 protein: CASSLAADTQYF. The CDR3 DNA follows: TGTGCCAGCAGCTTAGCCGCAGATACGCAGTATTTT.

This chain links TRBV28 with TRBJ1-5; D remains unclear. This CDR3 comprises 14 residues. The germline V and J ends were trimmed by 0 bases and 6 bases, with 9 bases remaining between them. Per the germline V gene, CDR1 is MDHEN and CDR2 is SYDVKM. The DNA of the CDR3 is TGTGCCAGCAGTTTATGGGGAGATGGTCAGCCCCAGCATTTT. This sequence encodes CASSLWGDGQPQHF. Supplemented by reference TRBV28 and TRBJ1-5, the full variable domain reads DVKVTQSSRYLVKRTGEKVFLECVQDMDHENMFWYRQDPGLGLRLIYFSYDVKMKEKGDIPEGYSVSREKKERFSLILESASTNQTSMYLCASSLWGDGQPQHFGDGTRLSIL.

The chain joins TRBV7-9 to TRBJ2-1; 7 nucleotides match TRBD1. Trimming cost V 5 bases and J 5 bases; bases outside gene matches: 12. CDR3 length: 16 residues. Germline V gene lookup returns CDR1 SEHNR and CDR2 FQNEAQ (reference sequence). CDR3 protein: CASSPLTGDSDNEQFF. DNA for the CDR3: TGTGCCAGCAGCCCCCTCACAGGGGATTCCGACAATGAGCAGTTCTTC.

This chain links TRBV5-1 with TRBJ2-4, with TRBD2 matching 11 bases. CDR1 SGHRS and CDR2 YFSETQ come from the germline V gene. V lost 4 bases and J lost 3; bases outside the gene matches: 9. CDR3 length equals 17 residues. The CDR3 reads CASSETGLAGLKNIQYF. DNA for the CDR3: TGCGCCAGCAGCGAAACCGGACTAGCGGGCCTCAAAAACATTCAGTACTTC.

V and J are TRBV4-3 and TRBJ1-5; tentative D call: TRBD1 (5 bases). There are 15 residues in the CDR3. The germline CDR1 and CDR2 sequences are LGHNA and YSLEER. V lost 0 bases to trimming and J lost 3 bases, with 9 bases between them. The CDR3 loop is CASSQDYRINQPQHF. DNA for the CDR3: TGCGCCAGCAGCCAAGATTACAGGATCAATCAGCCCCAGCATTTT.

This rearrangement joins TRBV6-5 to TRBJ1-2, with D unclear. Germline loops: CDR1 MNHEY, CDR2 SVGAGI. The CDR3 extends over 15 amino acids. V lost 7 bases and J 8 bases, leaving 23 bases between the germline ends. The CDR3 is CASKTSGETARGYTF. The DNA for the CDR3 is TGTGCCAGCAAAACCTCCGGGGAGACGGCGAGGGGCTACACCTTC.

The chain carries TRBV9 and TRBJ1-2; 12 bases are a match to TRBD1. Looked up from germline, CDR1 is SGDLS and CDR2 is YYNGEE. This CDR3 spans 14 amino acids. The V segment lost 3 bases and the J segment 8 bases; nucleotides outside the gene matches: 5. In nucleotides, the CDR3 is TGTGCCAGCAGCGCCGGGACAGGGGGCGGAGGCTACACCTTC. Its translation: CASSAGTGGGGYTF.

The chain combines TRBV28 with TRBJ2-1; TRBD1 might be the D (5 bases). V shed 2 bases and J shed 8 bases, with 16 bases lying between them. Germline V gives CDR1 MDHEN, CDR2 SYDVKM. The CDR3 is 15 residues long. The chain's CDR3 is CASSLRQGYRDEQFF. The CDR3 bases are TGTGCCAGCAGTTTAAGGCAGGGATATAGAGATGAGCAGTTCTTC.

The rearrangement joins TRBV5-6 to TRBJ1-5; unclear D gene. This CDR3 spans 14 amino acids. Trimming left V 0 bases short and J 3 bases short, with 7 bases between. Germline CDR1 is SGHDT and CDR2 is YYEEEE. The CDR3 sequence: CASSLGGSNQPQHF. The CDR3 DNA is TGTGCCAGCAGCTTGGGAGGGTCCAATCAGCCCCAGCATTTT.

The rearrangement joins TRBV7-3 to TRBJ2-7; possibly TRBD1 for D (7 bases). This CDR3 has 15 residues. The germline gives CDR1 SGHTA, CDR2 FQGTGA. The V end was cut by 4 bases, the J end by 7 bases, with 20 bases between. CDR3 protein: CASSSPGTGAGEQYF. DNA for the CDR3: TGTGCCAGCAGCTCCCCCGGCACAGGGGCGGGGGAGCAGTACTTC.